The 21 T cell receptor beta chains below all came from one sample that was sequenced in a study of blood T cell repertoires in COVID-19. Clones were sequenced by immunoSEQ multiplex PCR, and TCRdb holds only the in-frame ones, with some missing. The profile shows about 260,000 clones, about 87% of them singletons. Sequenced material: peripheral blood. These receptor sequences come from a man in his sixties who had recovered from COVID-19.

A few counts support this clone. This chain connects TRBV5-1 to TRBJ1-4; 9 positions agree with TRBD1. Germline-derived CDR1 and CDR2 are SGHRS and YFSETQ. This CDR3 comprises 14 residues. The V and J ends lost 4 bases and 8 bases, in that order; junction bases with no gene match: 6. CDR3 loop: CASSRTGEREKLFF. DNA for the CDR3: TGCGCCAGCAGCAGGACAGGGGAGAGGGAAAAACTGTTTTTT.

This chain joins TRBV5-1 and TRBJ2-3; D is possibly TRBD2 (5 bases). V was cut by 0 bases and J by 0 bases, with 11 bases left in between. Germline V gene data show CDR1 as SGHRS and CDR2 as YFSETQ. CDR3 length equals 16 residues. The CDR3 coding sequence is TGCGCCAGCAGCTTGGGGACTTCCCTTAGCACAGATACGCAGTATTTT. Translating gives CASSLGTSLSTDTQYF.

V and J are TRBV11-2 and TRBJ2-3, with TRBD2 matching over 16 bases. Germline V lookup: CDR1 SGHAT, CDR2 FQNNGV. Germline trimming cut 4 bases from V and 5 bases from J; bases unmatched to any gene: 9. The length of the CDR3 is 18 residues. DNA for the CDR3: TGTGCCAGCAGCTCCGCCGGGACTAGCGGGGGGGAATTAGATACGCAGTATTTT. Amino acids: CASSSAGTSGGELDTQYF.

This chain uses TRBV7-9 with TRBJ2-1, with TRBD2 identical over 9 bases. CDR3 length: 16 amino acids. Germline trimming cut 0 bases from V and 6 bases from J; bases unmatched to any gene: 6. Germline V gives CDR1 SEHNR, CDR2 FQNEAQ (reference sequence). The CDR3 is CASSLAFPAGGNEQFF. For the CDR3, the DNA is TGTGCCAGCAGCTTAGCCTTCCCAGCGGGGGGCAATGAGCAGTTCTTC. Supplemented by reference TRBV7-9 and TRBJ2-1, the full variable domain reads DTGVSQNPRHKITKRGQNVTFRCDPISEHNRLYWYRQTLGQGPEFLTYFQNEAQLEKSRLLSDRFSAERPKGSFSTLEIQRTEQGDSAMYLCASSLAFPAGGNEQFFGPGTRLTVL.

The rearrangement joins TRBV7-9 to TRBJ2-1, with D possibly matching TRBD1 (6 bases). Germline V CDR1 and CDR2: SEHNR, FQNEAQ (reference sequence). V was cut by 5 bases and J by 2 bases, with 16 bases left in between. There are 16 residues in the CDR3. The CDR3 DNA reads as TGTGCCAGCAGCCTAGGATTTGGACAGACCTACAATGAGCAGTTCTTC. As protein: CASSLGFGQTYNEQFF.

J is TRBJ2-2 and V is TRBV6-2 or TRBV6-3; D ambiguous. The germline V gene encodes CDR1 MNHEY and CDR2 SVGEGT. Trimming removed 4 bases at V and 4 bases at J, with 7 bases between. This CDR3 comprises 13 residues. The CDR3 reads CASSSPSTGELFF. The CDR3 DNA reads TGTGCCAGCAGTTCACCCAGCACCGGGGAGCTGTTTTTT.

As DNA, the CDR3 is TGTGCCAGCAGACTTCACTCTGGAAACACCATATATTTT. This sequence encodes CASRLHSGNTIYF. The chain couples TRBV6-5 to TRBJ1-3; no firm D call. From germline, CDR1 is MNHEY and CDR2 SVGAGI. Deletions cut 6 bases from V and 0 bases from J, with 6 bases between. The CDR3 contains 13 residues.

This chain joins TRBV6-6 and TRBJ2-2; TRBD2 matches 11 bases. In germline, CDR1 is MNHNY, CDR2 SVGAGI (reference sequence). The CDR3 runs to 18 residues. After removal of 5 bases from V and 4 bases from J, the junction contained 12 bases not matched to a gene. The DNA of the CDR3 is TGTGCCAGCAGTCCACTAGCGGGGGCCGGTGTACCCACCGGGGAGCTGTTTTTT. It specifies CASSPLAGAGVPTGELFF.

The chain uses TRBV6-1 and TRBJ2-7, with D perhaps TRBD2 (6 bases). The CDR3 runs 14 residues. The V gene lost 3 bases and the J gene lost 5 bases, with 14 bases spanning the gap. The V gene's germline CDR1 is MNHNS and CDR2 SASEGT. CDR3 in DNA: TGTGCCAGCAGTGAGACTTGGGGCGGGAACGAGCAGTACTTC. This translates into CASSETWGGNEQYF.

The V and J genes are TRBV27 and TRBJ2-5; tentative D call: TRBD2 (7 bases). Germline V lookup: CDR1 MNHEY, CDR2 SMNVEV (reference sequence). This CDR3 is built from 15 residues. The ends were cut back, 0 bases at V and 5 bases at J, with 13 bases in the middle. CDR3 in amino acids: CASSLSNREGETQYF. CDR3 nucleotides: TGTGCCAGCAGTTTATCTAACAGGGAGGGGGAGACCCAGTACTTC.

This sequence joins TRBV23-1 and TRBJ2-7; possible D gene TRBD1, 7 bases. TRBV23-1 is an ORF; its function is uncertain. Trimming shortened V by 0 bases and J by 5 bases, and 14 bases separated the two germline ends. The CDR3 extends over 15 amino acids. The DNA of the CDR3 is TGCGCCAGCAGTCAATCGGAGGAGGGGGCCCACGAGCAGTACTTC. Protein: CASSQSEEGAHEQYF.

The CDR3 loop is CATRPRSPYEQYF. CDR3 sequence (DNA): TGTGCCACCCGGCCGCGGTCTCCTTACGAGCAGTACTTC. The rearrangement uses TRBV28 and TRBJ2-7; D gene ambiguous. V lost 10 bases to trimming and J lost 4 bases, with 17 bases between them. Germline CDR1 reads MDHEN; CDR2 reads SYDVKM. The length of the CDR3 is 13 residues.

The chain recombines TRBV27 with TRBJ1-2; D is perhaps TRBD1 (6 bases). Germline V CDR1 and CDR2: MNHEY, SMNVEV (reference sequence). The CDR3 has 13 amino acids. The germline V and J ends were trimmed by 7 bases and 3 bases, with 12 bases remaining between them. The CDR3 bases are TGTGCCAGCATGGGGGCGGGGGACTATGGCTACACCTTC. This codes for CASMGAGDYGYTF.

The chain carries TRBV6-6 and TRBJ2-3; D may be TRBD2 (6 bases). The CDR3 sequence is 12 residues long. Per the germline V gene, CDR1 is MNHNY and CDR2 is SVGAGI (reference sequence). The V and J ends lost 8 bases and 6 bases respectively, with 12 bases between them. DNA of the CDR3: TGTGCCAGCCGCCGGGGGTGGGATACGCAGTATTTT. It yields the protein CASRRGWDTQYF.

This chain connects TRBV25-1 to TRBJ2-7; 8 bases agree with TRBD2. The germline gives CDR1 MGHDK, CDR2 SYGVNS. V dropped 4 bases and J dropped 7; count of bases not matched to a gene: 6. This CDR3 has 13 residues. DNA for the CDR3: TGTGCCAGCAGTGGGAACACGGGAGGGGAGCAGTACTTC. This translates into CASSGNTGGEQYF.

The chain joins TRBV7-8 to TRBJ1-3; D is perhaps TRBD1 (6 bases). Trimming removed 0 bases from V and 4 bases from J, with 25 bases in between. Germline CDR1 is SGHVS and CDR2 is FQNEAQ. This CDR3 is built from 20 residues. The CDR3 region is CASSLARGAGVALSGNTIYF. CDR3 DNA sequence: TGTGCCAGCAGCTTAGCACGGGGGGCAGGGGTGGCCCTTTCCGGAAACACCATATATTTT.

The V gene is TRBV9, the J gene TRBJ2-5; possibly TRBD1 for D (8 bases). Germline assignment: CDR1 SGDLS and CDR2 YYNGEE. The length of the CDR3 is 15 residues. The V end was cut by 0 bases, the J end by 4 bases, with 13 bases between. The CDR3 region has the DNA TGTGCCAGCAGCGTAGACGGGGGGACAGGAGAGACCCAGTACTTC. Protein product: CASSVDGGTGETQYF.

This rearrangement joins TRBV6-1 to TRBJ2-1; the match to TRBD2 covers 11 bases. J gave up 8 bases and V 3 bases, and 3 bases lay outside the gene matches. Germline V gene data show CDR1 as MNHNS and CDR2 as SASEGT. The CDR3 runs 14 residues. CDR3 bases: TGTGCCAGCAGTGAGGGACTAGCGGACGATGAGCAGTTCTTC. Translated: CASSEGLADDEQFF.

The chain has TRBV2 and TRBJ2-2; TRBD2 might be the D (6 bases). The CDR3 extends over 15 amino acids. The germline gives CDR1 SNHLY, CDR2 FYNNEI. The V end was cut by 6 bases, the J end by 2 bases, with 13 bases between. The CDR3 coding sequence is TGTGCCAGCAGCCCCCTAGCGAGTAACACCGGGGAGCTGTTTTTT. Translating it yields CASSPLASNTGELFF. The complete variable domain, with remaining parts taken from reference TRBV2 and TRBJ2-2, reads EPEVTQTPSHQVTQMGQEVILRCVPISNHLYFYWYRQILGQKVEFLVSFYNNEISEKSEIFDDQFSVERPDGSNFTLKIRSTKLEDSAMYFCASSPLASNTGELFFGEGSRLTVL.

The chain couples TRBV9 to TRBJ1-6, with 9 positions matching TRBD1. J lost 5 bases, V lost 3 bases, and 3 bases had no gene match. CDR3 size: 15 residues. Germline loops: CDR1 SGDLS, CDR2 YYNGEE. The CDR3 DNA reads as TGTGCCAGCAGCGAGGGGGACAGGGATAATTCACCCCTCCACTTT. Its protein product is CASSEGDRDNSPLHF.

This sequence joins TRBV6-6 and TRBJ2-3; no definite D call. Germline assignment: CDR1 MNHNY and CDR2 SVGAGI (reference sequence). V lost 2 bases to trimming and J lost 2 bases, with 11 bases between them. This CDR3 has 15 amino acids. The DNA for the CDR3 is TGTGCCAGCAGTTACATTGGCGGAAACACAGATACGCAGTATTTT. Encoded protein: CASSYIGGNTDTQYF.